This TCR beta chain came from a study of T cell repertoires in cytomegalovirus infection. Whole-study results and caveats: CMV-specific HLA-C-restricted TCR beta clonotypes dominated the ex vivo response.

V lost 1 base to trimming and J lost 2 bases; unmatched junction nucleotides: 8. Germline-derived CDR1 and CDR2 are SGHVS and FNYEAQ. This CDR3 is 17 amino acids long. This clonotype has only one observation. No antigen is known for it. TCRdb itself ran the reads through MiXCR, one entry per CDR3 protein. The data hold 150,000 or so distinct CDR3 sequences, with about a fifth observed a single time. This sequence originates from a human donor in good health (CMV status not recorded). Some clones in this sample may be carry-over from other donors' samples. This specimen was CD8+ T cells from cultured PBMCs, taken from culture after CMV antigen stimulation. V is TRBV7-6 and J is TRBJ1-1; 9 bases line up with TRBD1. The CDR3 bases are TGTGCCAGCAGCTTAGAGGGTTGGACAGGGGCTAACACTGAAGCTTTCTTT. This codes for CASSLEGWTGANTEAFF. Full variable domain (rest looked up from reference TRBV7-6 and TRBJ1-1): GAGVSQSPRYKVTKRGQDVALRCDPISGHVSLYWYRQALGQGPEFLTYFNYEAQQDKSGLPNDRFSAERPEGSISTLTIQRTEQRDSAMYRCASSLEGWTGANTEAFFGQGTRLTVV.